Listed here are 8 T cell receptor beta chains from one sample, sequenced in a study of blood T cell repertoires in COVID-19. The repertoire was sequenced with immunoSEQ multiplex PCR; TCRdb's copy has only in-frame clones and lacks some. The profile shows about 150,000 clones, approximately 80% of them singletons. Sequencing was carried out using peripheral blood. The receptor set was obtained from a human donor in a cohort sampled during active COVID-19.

This CDR3 is CSASLGAGEETQYF. The CDR3, as DNA: TGCAGTGCTAGTTTAGGTGCAGGGGAAGAGACCCAGTACTTC. This chain links TRBV20-1 with TRBJ2-5, with D maybe TRBD1 (6 bases). Looked up from germline, CDR1 is DFQATT and CDR2 is SNEGSKA (reference sequence). The CDR3 contains 14 residues. V lost 3 bases and J lost 3, with 14 bases in between.

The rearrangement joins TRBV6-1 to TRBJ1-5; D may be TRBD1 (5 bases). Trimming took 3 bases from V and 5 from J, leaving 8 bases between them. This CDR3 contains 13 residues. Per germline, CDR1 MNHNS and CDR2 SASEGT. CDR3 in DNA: TGTGCCAGCAGTGACAGGGTAGATCAGCCCCAGCATTTT. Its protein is CASSDRVDQPQHF.

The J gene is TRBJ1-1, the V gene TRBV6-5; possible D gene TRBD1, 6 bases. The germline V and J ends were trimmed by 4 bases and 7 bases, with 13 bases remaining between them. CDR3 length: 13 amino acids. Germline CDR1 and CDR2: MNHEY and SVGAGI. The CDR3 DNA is TGTGCCAGCAGTTCCGGACAGAGGGATGAAGCTTTCTTT. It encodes CASSSGQRDEAFF.

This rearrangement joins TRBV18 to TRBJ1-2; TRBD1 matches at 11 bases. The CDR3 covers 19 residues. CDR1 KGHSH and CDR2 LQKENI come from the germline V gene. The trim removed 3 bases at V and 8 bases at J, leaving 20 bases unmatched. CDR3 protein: CASSPTRDRGWRGISGYTF. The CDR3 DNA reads TGTGCCAGCTCACCTACCCGGGACAGGGGGTGGCGAGGCATTTCCGGCTACACCTTC.

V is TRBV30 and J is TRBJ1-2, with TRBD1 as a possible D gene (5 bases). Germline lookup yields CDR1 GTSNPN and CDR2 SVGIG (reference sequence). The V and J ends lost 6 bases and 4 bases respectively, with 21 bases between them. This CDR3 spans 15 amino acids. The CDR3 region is CACPPKGSGGYGYTF. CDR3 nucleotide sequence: TGTGCCTGCCCCCCAAAAGGGTCCGGGGGCTATGGCTACACCTTC.

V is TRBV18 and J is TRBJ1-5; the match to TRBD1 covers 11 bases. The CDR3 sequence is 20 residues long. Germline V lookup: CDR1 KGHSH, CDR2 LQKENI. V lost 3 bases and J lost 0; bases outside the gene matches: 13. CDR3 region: CASSPRTGGRNLYSNQPQHF. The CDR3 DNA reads TGTGCCAGCTCACCTAGGACAGGGGGCCGGAACCTATATAGCAATCAGCCCCAGCATTTT.

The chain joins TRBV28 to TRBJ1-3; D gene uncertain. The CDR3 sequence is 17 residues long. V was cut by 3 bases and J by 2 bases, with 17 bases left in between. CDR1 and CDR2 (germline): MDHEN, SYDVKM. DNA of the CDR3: TGTGCCAGCAGTTTTGGTCTCCGGGGTGCGGCTGGAAACACCATATATTTT. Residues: CASSFGLRGAAGNTIYF.

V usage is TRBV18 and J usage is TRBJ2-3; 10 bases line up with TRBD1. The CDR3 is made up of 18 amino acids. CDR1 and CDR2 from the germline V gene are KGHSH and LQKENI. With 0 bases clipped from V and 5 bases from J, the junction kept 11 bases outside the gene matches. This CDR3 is CASSPPSFIDRGQDTQYF. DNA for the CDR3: TGTGCCAGCTCACCACCTTCCTTCATTGACAGGGGGCAAGATACGCAGTATTTT.